Below, 29 T cell receptor beta chains from the same sample are listed, as sequenced in a study of blood T cell repertoires in COVID-19. This table comes from immunoSEQ multiplex PCR, and its TCRdb copy is limited to in-frame clones, with some not included. The sample yields some 80,000 clones, about 85% seen once. Sample: peripheral blood. The receptor set was obtained from a man aged 55 to 70 with COVID-19, enrolled during active disease.

CDR3 coding DNA: TGCGCCAGCAGCCAACAGAGTAGCTCCTACAATGAGCAGTTCTTC. Translation gives CASSQQSSSYNEQFF. The chain is built from TRBV5-1 and TRBJ2-1; no reliable D call. The V gene's germline CDR1 is SGHRS and CDR2 YFSETQ. There are 15 residues in the CDR3. V was cut by 4 bases and J by 0 bases, with 11 bases left in between.

The chain employs TRBV4-2 and TRBJ1-2, with a tentative D call TRBD1 (5 bases). Trimming took off 0 bases at V and 3 bases at J, with 11 bases between the two ends. CDR3 length: 15 residues. From germline, CDR1 is LGHNA and CDR2 YNFKEQ. The CDR3 sequence: CASSQEQGADYGYTF. The CDR3 nucleotides read TGTGCCAGCAGCCAAGAGCAAGGGGCCGACTATGGCTACACCTTC.

The chain is built from TRBV30 and TRBJ2-2; weak D call: TRBD2 (5 bases). This CDR3 comprises 15 residues. Trimming took 0 bases from V and 6 from J, leaving 14 bases between them. Germline CDR1 and CDR2: GTSNPN and SVGIG (reference sequence). The CDR3, as DNA: TGTGCCTGGAGTGTACCCGGGGTAAGGTCCGGGGAGCTGTTTTTT. Its translation is CAWSVPGVRSGELFF.

The chain uses TRBV6-5 and TRBJ2-5; a weak D match, TRBD1 (5 bases). CDR3 length equals 15 residues. Trimming took off 6 bases at V and 5 bases at J, with 19 bases between the two ends. Germline V gene sequence: CDR1 MNHEY, CDR2 SVGAGI. The CDR3 here is CASSLGRLMGETQYF. The CDR3 DNA is TGTGCCAGCAGCTTGGGGCGGCTAATGGGGGAGACCCAGTACTTC.

This chain joins TRBV29-1 and TRBJ1-2, with D unclear. This CDR3 is 13 amino acids long. V shed 7 bases and J shed 4 bases, with 16 bases lying between them. The V gene's germline CDR1 is SQVTM and CDR2 ANQGSEA. CDR3 DNA sequence: TGCAGCGCAGTCTTCCGGGGTTTCTATGGCTACACCTTC. It specifies CSAVFRGFYGYTF. Full variable domain (outside the CDR3, taken from reference TRBV29-1 and TRBJ1-2): SAVISQKPSRDICQRGTSLTIQCQVDSQVTMMFWYRQQPGQSLTLIATANQGSEATYESGFVIDKFPISRPNLTFSTLTVSNMSPEDSSIYLCSAVFRGFYGYTFGSGTRLTVV.

The J gene is TRBJ2-5, the V gene TRBV30; D perhaps matches TRBD2 (6 bases). V was trimmed by 2 bases and J by 5 bases, leaving 12 bases between them. Germline V gene sequence: CDR1 GTSNPN, CDR2 SVGIG (reference sequence). The CDR3 totals 13 residues. CDR3 loop: CAWSRSGGETQYF. The CDR3 nucleotides read TGTGCCTGGAGTCGTAGCGGAGGGGAGACCCAGTACTTC.

The chain couples TRBV9 to TRBJ1-1; possible D gene TRBD1, 5 bases. V dropped 4 bases and J dropped 0 bases, with 19 bases sitting between them. The CDR3 sequence is 17 residues long. The V gene's germline CDR1 is SGDLS and CDR2 YYNGEE. The CDR3 DNA reads as TGTGCCAGCAGCCTAGTGGACAAACCAGCGATGAACACTGAAGCTTTCTTT. Protein product: CASSLVDKPAMNTEAFF. The variable domain in full, completed from reference TRBV9 and TRBJ1-1, reads DSGVTQTPKHLITATGQRVTLRCSPRSGDLSVYWYQQSLDQGLQFLIQYYNGEERAKGNILERFSAQQFPDLHSELNLSSLELGDSALYFCASSLVDKPAMNTEAFFGQGTRLTVV.

The CDR3 region is CASSLFGGSSYNEQFF. The CDR3 bases are TGCGCCAGCAGCCTGTTTGGCGGGAGCTCCTACAATGAGCAGTTCTTC. This chain links TRBV5-1 with TRBJ2-1; 7 nucleotides align to TRBD2. Germline values: CDR1 SGHRS, CDR2 YFSETQ. The CDR3 sequence is 16 residues long. V trimming: 4 bases; J trimming: 0 bases; junction bases outside the gene matches: 7.

V usage is TRBV24-1 and J usage is TRBJ1-1, with D possibly TRBD1 on 6 matching bases. The germline V gene has CDR1 KGHDR and CDR2 SFDVKD. CDR3 length: 14 amino acids. Trimming removed 7 bases at V and 4 bases at J, with 15 bases between. CDR3 in amino acids: CATRGGGLGTEAFF. The DNA of the CDR3 is TGTGCCACCAGGGGAGGGGGGCTGGGCACTGAAGCTTTCTTT.

The chain joins TRBV6-5 to TRBJ2-7, with 7 bases that match TRBD2. Germline CDR1 and CDR2: MNHEY and SVGAGI. This CDR3 has 14 residues. The ends lost 7 bases at V and 4 bases at J; junction bases unmatched: 10. The CDR3 DNA reads as TGTGCCAGCACCCGGCGGGAGAAAGGGTACGAGCAGTACTTC. The encoded protein is CASTRREKGYEQYF.

The chain combines TRBV5-5 with TRBJ1-2; 7 bases are a match to TRBD1. In germline, CDR1 is SGHKS, CDR2 YYEKEE (reference sequence). There are 13 residues in the CDR3. The ends lost 4 bases at V and 6 bases at J; junction bases unmatched: 6. The CDR3 nucleotides are TGTGCCAGCAGCCCGCGGGGACAGAATGGCTACACCTTC. Amino acid sequence: CASSPRGQNGYTF.

This clone was observed once. The chain combines TRBV30 with TRBJ1-3; a possible D gene is TRBD1 (5 bases). This CDR3 contains 13 residues. CDR1 GTSNPN and CDR2 SVGIG come from the germline V gene (reference sequence). V lost 8 bases to trimming and J lost 0 bases, with 11 bases between them. The CDR3, as DNA: TGTGCCGGGGGGAGGGACTCTGGAAACACCATATATTTT. Its protein product is CAGGRDSGNTIYF.

The V call is TRBV7-9, the J call TRBJ1-2, with a weak D call TRBD1 (5 bases). CDR3 length: 17 amino acids. The germline V gene encodes CDR1 SEHNR and CDR2 FQNEAQ (reference sequence). With 1 base removed from V and 6 bases from J, the gap between germline ends came to 21 bases. CDR3 coding DNA: TGTGCCAGCAGCTTAGTGGATTGGGGCAGAGGACTAAATGGCTACACCTTC. This translates into CASSLVDWGRGLNGYTF. The full variable domain, rest sourced from reference TRBV7-9 and TRBJ1-2, is DTGVSQNPRHKITKRGQNVTFRCDPISEHNRLYWYRQTLGQGPEFLTYFQNEAQLEKSRLLSDRFSAERPKGSFSTLEIQRTEQGDSAMYLCASSLVDWGRGLNGYTFGSGTRLTVV.

The chain links TRBV9 to TRBJ2-2; D gene uncertain. V was pared by 0 bases and J by 5 bases, with 14 bases between. Per germline, CDR1 SGDLS and CDR2 YYNGEE. The CDR3 sequence is 16 residues long. For the CDR3, the DNA is TGTGCCAGCAGCGTAGGAGGTGGCCGTAGTACCGGGGAGCTGTTTTTT. Amino acid sequence: CASSVGGGRSTGELFF.

J is TRBJ1-1 and V is TRBV6-5, with 8 positions matching TRBD1. Germline assignment: CDR1 MNHEY and CDR2 SVGAGI. Losses at the gene ends were 7 bases for V and 2 bases for J; bases not matched to a gene: 3. This CDR3 region has 13 residues. The CDR3 reads CASIQGVNTEAFF. As DNA, the CDR3 is TGTGCCAGCATACAGGGGGTAAACACTGAAGCTTTCTTT.

This clone was seen more than once but under ten times. The genes are TRBV5-4 and TRBJ1-6, with 7 bases matching TRBD1. Germline CDR1 is SGHNT and CDR2 is YYREEE (reference sequence). This CDR3 region has 14 residues. Germline trimming cut 6 bases from V and 8 bases from J; bases unmatched to any gene: 8. The CDR3 DNA reads as TGTGCCAGCACCGACGGGACAGTAGATTCACCCCTCCACTTT. Protein product: CASTDGTVDSPLHF. Full variable domain (missing parts from reference TRBV5-4 and TRBJ1-6): ETGVTQSPTHLIKTRGQQVTLRCSSQSGHNTVSWYQQALGQGPQFIFQYYREEENGRGNFPPRFSGLQFPNYSSELNVNALELDDSALYLCASTDGTVDSPLHFGNGTRLTVT.

The gene calls are TRBV12-3 or TRBV12-4 and TRBJ2-5, with 7 bases lining up with TRBD2. V lost 5 bases, J lost 14 bases, and 11 bases stayed unmatched. The CDR3 has 12 amino acids. The CDR3 sequence: CASSGEAGLGYF. As DNA, the CDR3 is TGTGCCAGCAGTGGGGAAGCGGGACTTGGATACTTC.

This chain links TRBV7-2 with TRBJ2-7; 9 bases fit TRBD1. CDR1 is SGHTA, CDR2 FQGNSA, per germline. CDR3 length: 15 amino acids. J lost 5 bases, V lost 0 bases, and 5 bases had no gene match. The CDR3 region has the DNA TGTGCCAGCAGCTTAGCGGACAGGGGATTTGACGAGCAGTACTTC. Translated, it gives CASSLADRGFDEQYF.

The chain is built from TRBV13 and TRBJ1-2; D possibly corresponds to TRBD1 (6 bases). Germline CDR1 PRHDT, CDR2 FYEKMQ (reference sequence). The CDR3 extends over 16 amino acids. V was shortened by 0 bases and J by 5 bases, with 16 bases between the two germline ends. The CDR3 nucleotides are TGTGCCAGCAGCTTAGGTGGGGACACGAATCGATATGGCTACACCTTC. This sequence encodes CASSLGGDTNRYGYTF.

V usage is TRBV6-5 and J usage is TRBJ1-5; D is uncertain. Trimming took off 4 bases at V and 5 bases at J, with 9 bases between the two ends. The germline gives CDR1 MNHEY, CDR2 SVGAGI. The CDR3 spans 13 residues. The CDR3 region is CASSFGGYQPQHF. In DNA form, the CDR3 reads TGTGCCAGCAGTTTTGGAGGTTATCAGCCCCAGCATTTT.

The chain combines TRBV7-9 with TRBJ2-5; the match to TRBD2 covers 10 bases. CDR1 and CDR2 from the germline V gene are SEHNR and FQNEAQ (reference sequence). The CDR3 is made up of 18 amino acids. The junction had 13 bases not matched to a gene; V was cut back by 1 base and J by 5 bases. CDR3 sequence (DNA): TGTGCCAGCAGCTTAGGTTTAGCGGGGGGCTACCAATGGGAGACCCAGTACTTC. Amino acids: CASSLGLAGGYQWETQYF.

The chain recombines TRBV15 with TRBJ1-6; no definite D call. V was pared by 6 bases and J by 0 bases, with 6 bases between. The germline V gene encodes CDR1 LNHNV and CDR2 YYDKDF (reference sequence). This CDR3 spans 14 amino acids. CDR3 coding DNA: TGTGCCACCAGTAGTCGCTCCTATAATTCACCCCTCCACTTT. It is translated as CATSSRSYNSPLHF.

In its sample, this clone was seen once. The chain combines TRBV6-5 with TRBJ1-5; D unresolved. V was pared by 3 bases and J by 3 bases, with 9 bases between. This CDR3 spans 14 amino acids. From germline, CDR1 is MNHEY and CDR2 SVGAGI. CDR3: CASSYAQNNQPQHF. CDR3 nucleotides: TGTGCCAGCAGTTATGCTCAGAACAATCAGCCCCAGCATTTT.

V gene TRBV28 combines with J gene TRBJ1-1, with 9 bases fitting TRBD1. Trimming cost V 5 bases and J 3 bases; bases outside gene matches: 7. The CDR3 loop spans 15 amino acids. Germline CDR1 and CDR2: MDHEN and SYDVKM. CDR3 bases: TGTGCCAGCAGTCCACCAACAGGGGGCTACACTGAAGCTTTCTTT. Translation: CASSPPTGGYTEAFF.

This clone was seen only once. The chain has TRBV11-2 and TRBJ1-2; possibly TRBD1 for D (5 bases). Germline V gene lookup returns CDR1 SGHAT and CDR2 FQNNGV. Trimming removed 1 base at V and 4 bases at J, with 7 bases between. The length of the CDR3 is 13 residues. CDR3 sequence: CASSLVGGYGYTF. CDR3 in DNA: TGTGCCAGCAGCTTAGTGGGGGGCTATGGCTACACCTTC.

This clone has only one observation. The chain has TRBV6-4 and TRBJ1-1; D uncertain. CDR1 MRHNA and CDR2 SNTAGT come from the germline V gene. This CDR3 spans 14 amino acids. Between the trimmed V and J ends, which lost 8 bases and 1 base, there was a span of 14 bases. The CDR3 reads CASRRDGWNTEAFF. As DNA, the CDR3 is TGTGCCAGCCGGAGGGATGGTTGGAACACTGAAGCTTTCTTT.

V usage is TRBV2 and J usage is TRBJ2-7; possible D gene TRBD2, 6 bases. This CDR3 region has 13 residues. The germline V and J ends were trimmed by 6 bases and 1 base, with 10 bases remaining between them. In germline, CDR1 is SNHLY, CDR2 FYNNEI. This CDR3 is CASRTGGSYEQYF. The CDR3 DNA is TGTGCCAGCAGAACAGGAGGGTCCTACGAGCAGTACTTC.

The chain links TRBV30 to TRBJ2-5; tentative D call: TRBD2 (6 bases). V was cut by 0 bases and J by 5 bases, with 13 bases left in between. This CDR3 has 14 amino acids. From germline, CDR1 is GTSNPN and CDR2 SVGIG (reference sequence). CDR3 DNA sequence: TGTGCCTGGAGTGTCTTGGATGGGAGGGAGACCCAGTACTTC. Translation gives CAWSVLDGRETQYF.

The chain carries TRBV30 and TRBJ2-5, with 9 bases lining up with TRBD2. CDR3 size: 16 residues. Germline V gene sequence: CDR1 GTSNPN, CDR2 SVGIG (reference sequence). V lost 1 base to trimming and J lost 5 bases; unmatched junction nucleotides: 11. CDR3 nucleotides: TGTGCCTGGAGTGGTATTGCGGGGGGGCCGGAGGAGACCCAGTACTTC. Residues: CAWSGIAGGPEETQYF.